This T cell receptor beta chain was observed in a study of T-cell memory formation after mild COVID-19. Study findings and constraints: CD4+ bias marked clones expanding day 15 to 37, unlike balanced contracting clones.

As concerns this clonotype: Its antigen is still unknown.

Using its own MiXCR run on the 5' RACE reads, TCRdb lists one record per CDR3 protein. Of 450,000 to 700,000 distinct CDR3 sequences listed, roughly 18% were seen once; the top ten hold about 12%. V lost 2 bases, J lost 5 bases, and 12 bases lay in between. Germline loops: CDR1 MNHNS, CDR2 SASEGT. This CDR3 comprises 14 residues. The TCR sequence derives from an adult woman who had mild COVID-19 (a few samples of this study predate the infection). Cell type and time point are not known. The chain carries TRBV6-1 and TRBJ1-1, with TRBD1 as a possible D gene (5 bases). The sequencing sample was made of PBMCs or a T cell subset sorted from them (not recorded which). The chain's CDR3 is CASSELGAFTEAFF. The DNA for the CDR3 is TGTGCCAGCAGTGAATTAGGGGCATTTACTGAAGCTTTCTTT.